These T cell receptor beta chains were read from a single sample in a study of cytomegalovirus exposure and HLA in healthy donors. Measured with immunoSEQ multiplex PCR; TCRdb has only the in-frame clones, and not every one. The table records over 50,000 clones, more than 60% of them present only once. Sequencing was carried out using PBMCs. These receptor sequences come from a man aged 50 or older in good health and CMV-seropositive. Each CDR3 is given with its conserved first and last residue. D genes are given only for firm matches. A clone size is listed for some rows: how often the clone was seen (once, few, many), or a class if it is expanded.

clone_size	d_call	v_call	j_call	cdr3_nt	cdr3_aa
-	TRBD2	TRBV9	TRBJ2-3	TGTGCCAGCAGCGTACAGCGGGAGAGGGCAGATACGCAGTATTTT	CASSVQRERADTQYF
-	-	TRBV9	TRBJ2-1	TGTGCCAGCAGCGTAGACGGCAGGGGGGTAGGGGGCAGGAATGAGCAGTTCTTC	CASSVDGRGVGGRNEQFF
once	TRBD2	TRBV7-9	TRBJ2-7	TGTGCCAGCAGCTCCCTAGCGGGGGGGACCTACGAGCAGTACTTC	CASSSLAGGTYEQYF
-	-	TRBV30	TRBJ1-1	TGTGCCTGGAGTGTATTCCCCGGCACTGAAGCTTTCTTT	CAWSVFPGTEAFF
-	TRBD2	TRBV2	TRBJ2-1	TGTGCCAGCACCCACCGGACTAGCGGGCCGAGCTCCTACAATGAGCAGTTCTTC	CASTHRTSGPSSYNEQFF
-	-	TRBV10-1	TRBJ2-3	TGCGCCAGCAGTGAGCACTGGGGGAGGTCCGCTAGCACAGATACGCAGTATTTT	CASSEHWGRSASTDTQYF
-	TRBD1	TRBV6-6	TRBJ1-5	TGTGCCAGCAGCGGGACAGCATACGGTCAGCCCCAGCATTTT	CASSGTAYGQPQHF
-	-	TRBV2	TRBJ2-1	TGTGCCACCCAAACGGAGGGCCGGGATGAGCAGTTCTTC	CATQTEGRDEQFF
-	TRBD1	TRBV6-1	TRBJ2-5	TGTGCCAGCAGTGAACAGACAGGGCCTAGGGGAGAGACCCAGTACTTC	CASSEQTGPRGETQYF
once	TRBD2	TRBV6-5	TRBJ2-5	TGTGCCAGCACCCCGGGGGGGGAGGGGACCCAGTACTTC	CASTPGGEGTQYF
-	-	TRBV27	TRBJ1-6	TGTGCCAGCAGTCCCCCTAAGGGGTCACCCCTCCACTTT	CASSPPKGSPLHF
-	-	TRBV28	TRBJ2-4	TGTGCCAGCAGTCCCCAGATTCTGGACATTCAGTACTTC	CASSPQILDIQYF
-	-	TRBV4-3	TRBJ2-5	TGCGCCAGCAGCCAAGGACAGTACCAAGAGACCCAGTACTTC	CASSQGQYQETQYF
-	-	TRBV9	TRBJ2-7	TGTGCCAGCAGCGTAGAAGGTAACGGGTACGAGCAGTACTTC	CASSVEGNGYEQYF